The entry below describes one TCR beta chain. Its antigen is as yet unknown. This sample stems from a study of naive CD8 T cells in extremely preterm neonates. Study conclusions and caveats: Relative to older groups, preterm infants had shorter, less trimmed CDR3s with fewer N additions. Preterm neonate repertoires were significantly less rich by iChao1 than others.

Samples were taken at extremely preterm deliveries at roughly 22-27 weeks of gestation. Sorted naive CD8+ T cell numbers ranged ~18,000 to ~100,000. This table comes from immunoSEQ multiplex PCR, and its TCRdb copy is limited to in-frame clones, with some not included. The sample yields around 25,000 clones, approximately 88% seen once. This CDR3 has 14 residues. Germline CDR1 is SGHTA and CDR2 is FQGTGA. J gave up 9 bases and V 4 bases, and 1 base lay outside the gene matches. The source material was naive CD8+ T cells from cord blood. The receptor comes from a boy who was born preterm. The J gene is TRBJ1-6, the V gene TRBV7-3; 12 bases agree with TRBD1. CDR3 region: CASSWDRGLSPLHF. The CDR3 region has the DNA TGTGCCAGCAGCTGGGACAGGGGGCTTTCACCCCTCCACTTT. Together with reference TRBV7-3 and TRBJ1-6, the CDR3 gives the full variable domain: GAGVSQTPSNKVTEKGKYVELRCDPISGHTALYWYRQSLGQGPEFLIYFQGTGAADDSGLPNDRFFAVRPEGSVSTLKIQRTERGDSAVYLCASSWDRGLSPLHFGNGTRLTVT.